The T cell receptor (beta chain) under discussion was sequenced for a study of cytomegalovirus exposure and HLA in healthy donors. Per germline, CDR1 MNHNS and CDR2 SASEGT. V was cut by 6 bases and J by 5 bases, with 19 bases left in between. The CDR3 extends over 15 amino acids. Sequencing used immunoSEQ multiplex PCR; TCRdb keeps in-frame clones, though not all of them. The sample records more than 120,000 clones, over 80% being singletons. This chain links TRBV6-1 with TRBJ1-1, with D possibly being TRBD1 (6 bases). The receptor was isolated from a man younger than 30 in good health and CMV-seropositive. Sequenced material: PBMCs. The CDR3 DNA follows: TGTGCCAGCAGGGAGCCCCCAGGGGCAAGGACTGAAGCTTTCTTT. Translating gives CASREPPGARTEAFF.